The 21 T cell receptor beta chains below all came from one sample that was sequenced in a study of early T cells in non-severe SARS-CoV-2 infection. MiXCR was run by TCRdb on the 5' RACE reads, yielding one entry per CDR3 protein. The sample carries about 64,000 distinct CDR3 sequences, roughly 10% recorded once. The sample consisted of whole blood, taken at baseline. Receptor source: an adult who was a healthcare worker with PCR-confirmed SARS-CoV-2 infection or an uninfected control (not recorded which).

The chain employs TRBV12-3 or TRBV12-4 and TRBJ1-3; D possibly corresponds to TRBD1 (5 bases). The CDR3 totals 14 residues. V shed 5 bases and J shed 0 bases, with 8 bases lying between them. The CDR3 loop is CASSAQGSGNTIYF. DNA for the CDR3: TGTGCCAGCAGTGCTCAGGGCTCTGGAAACACCATATATTTT.

This clonotype was picked up a small number of times. The chain employs TRBV7-8 and TRBJ2-1, with D unclear. This CDR3 is built from 14 residues. The germline V gene has CDR1 SGHVS and CDR2 FQNEAQ. V was shortened by 7 bases and J by 0 bases, with 10 bases between the two germline ends. The CDR3 bases are TGTGCCAGCATCTGGACGGACTCCTACAATGAGCAGTTCTTC. This gives the protein CASIWTDSYNEQFF.

There are a few counts of this clonotype. At one of its ends the junction is not consistent with the germline gene, which may arise from a read error. The rearrangement links TRBV7-7 to TRBJ2-1; D is perhaps TRBD2 (5 bases). CDR1 and CDR2 from the germline V gene are SSHAT and FNYEAQ (reference sequence). CDR3 size: 13 residues. CDR3: CASSLSLAGEQFF. CDR3 bases: TGTGCTAGCAGCTTAAGCCTAGCTGGAGAGCAGTTCTTC.

The chain couples TRBV10-3 to TRBJ2-3, with D possibly being TRBD1 (7 bases). Germline V lookup: CDR1 ENHRY, CDR2 SYGVKD. Deletions cut 2 bases from V and 2 bases from J, with 14 bases between. The CDR3 has 16 amino acids. The CDR3 DNA follows: TGTGCCATCAGTGAGCGGCAGGGGGGAGACACAGATACGCAGTATTTT. This sequence encodes CAISERQGGDTDTQYF.

V and J are TRBV28 and TRBJ1-1; unclear D gene. Looked up from germline, CDR1 is MDHEN and CDR2 is SYDVKM. This CDR3 contains 12 residues. Trimming pared 0 bases from V and 11 bases from J, leaving 10 bases between. The CDR3 loop reads CASSLWGSHAFF. The CDR3 nucleotides are TGTGCCAGCAGTTTATGGGGGTCCCACGCTTTCTTT.

This clonotype was picked up many times. The rearrangement uses TRBV5-1 and TRBJ1-2, with TRBD1 matching 9 bases. J lost 6 bases, V lost 4 bases, and 7 bases had no gene match. Per the germline V gene, CDR1 is SGHRS and CDR2 is YFSETQ. The CDR3 runs 14 residues. The CDR3 is CASSEPGQGDGYTF. CDR3 bases: TGCGCCAGCAGCGAGCCGGGACAGGGTGATGGCTACACCTTC.

This chain links TRBV2 with TRBJ1-2; no firm D call. The CDR3 is 10 residues long. The V gene's germline CDR1 is SNHLY and CDR2 FYNNEI. Trimming removed 11 bases at V and 9 bases at J, with 13 bases between. The CDR3 DNA follows: TGTGCCGGATCGGAAGGGAGCTACACCTTC. This codes for CAGSEGSYTF. Full variable domain (outside the CDR3, taken from reference TRBV2 and TRBJ1-2): EPEVTQTPSHQVTQMGQEVILRCVPISNHLYFYWYRQILGQKVEFLVSFYNNEISEKSEIFDDQFSVERPDGSNFTLKIRSTKLEDSAMYFCAGSEGSYTFGSGTRLTVV.

This clonotype was detected a few times. The genes are TRBV7-9 and TRBJ1-1; D not certain. The V gene's germline CDR1 is SEHNR and CDR2 FQNEAQ (reference sequence). V lost 4 bases to trimming and J lost 0 bases, with 15 bases between them. CDR3 length: 16 residues. The CDR3 region has the DNA TGTGCCAGCAGCTCTCCCGCCGGGTTCATGAACACTGAAGCTTTCTTT. It encodes CASSSPAGFMNTEAFF. The complete variable domain, with remaining parts taken from reference TRBV7-9 and TRBJ1-1, reads DTGVSQNPRHKITKRGQNVTFRCDPISEHNRLYWYRQTLGQGPEFLTYFQNEAQLEKSRLLSDRFSAERPKGSFSTLEIQRTEQGDSAMYLCASSSPAGFMNTEAFFGQGTRLTVV.

The sample holds many counts of this clonotype. The chain employs TRBV2 and TRBJ2-1; a possible D gene is TRBD2 (5 bases). Germline values: CDR1 SNHLY, CDR2 FYNNEI. V lost 3 bases and J lost 1, with 10 bases in between. The CDR3 contains 15 residues. Here the CDR3 reads CASSDGAESYNEQFF. In DNA, the CDR3 is TGTGCCAGCAGTGATGGAGCGGAGTCCTACAATGAGCAGTTCTTC. Full variable domain (outside the CDR3, taken from reference TRBV2 and TRBJ2-1): EPEVTQTPSHQVTQMGQEVILRCVPISNHLYFYWYRQILGQKVEFLVSFYNNEISEKSEIFDDQFSVERPDGSNFTLKIRSTKLEDSAMYFCASSDGAESYNEQFFGPGTRLTVL.

The chain carries TRBV7-9 and TRBJ1-5; no definite D call. The CDR3 contains 13 residues. V was shortened by 1 base and J by 4 bases, with 5 bases between the two germline ends. Germline values: CDR1 SEHNR, CDR2 FQNEAQ (reference sequence). The CDR3 region has the DNA TGTGCCAGCAGCTTAGGGCGAAATCAGCCCCAGCATTTT. Its translation is CASSLGRNQPQHF.

The CDR3 reads CASSPTGTGGETQYF. DNA for the CDR3: TGTGCCAGCAGCCCCACGGGGACAGGGGGAGAGACCCAGTACTTC. The J gene is TRBJ2-5, the V gene TRBV21-1; whether TRBD1, the table's D call, matches the DNA was not checked. TRBV21-1 counts as a pseudogene. CDR3 length: 15 residues.

This clonotype has only a few counts. V is TRBV27 and J is TRBJ1-2; D gene unclear. The ends were cut back, 4 bases at V and 5 bases at J, with 14 bases in the middle. The CDR3 consists of 14 residues. Germline V gene lookup returns CDR1 MNHEY and CDR2 SMNVEV (reference sequence). DNA for the CDR3: TGTGCCAGCAGTTCTAGAGGAGTGGGTTATGGCTACACCTTC. Amino acids: CASSSRGVGYGYTF.

This clonotype was seen a handful of times. The rearrangement links TRBV7-2 to TRBJ2-7; D unclear. CDR3 length equals 15 residues. From germline, CDR1 is SGHTA and CDR2 FQGNSA. The V and J ends lost 1 base and 4 bases respectively, with 14 bases between them. The CDR3 region is CASSLGSVSAYEQYF. CDR3 DNA: TGTGCCAGCAGCTTAGGATCAGTCAGTGCTTACGAGCAGTACTTC. Together with reference TRBV7-2 and TRBJ2-7, the CDR3 gives the full variable domain: GAGVSQSPSNKVTEKGKDVELRCDPISGHTALYWYRQSLGQGLEFLIYFQGNSAPDKSGLPSDRFSAERTGGSVSTLTIQRTQQEDSAVYLCASSLGSVSAYEQYFGPGTRLTVT.

This sequence joins TRBV27 and TRBJ2-7, with 7 bases fitting TRBD2. J lost 3 bases, V lost 3 bases, and 8 bases had no gene match. The CDR3 length is 15 residues. The germline V gene encodes CDR1 MNHEY and CDR2 SMNVEV (reference sequence). The CDR3 DNA reads TGTGCCAGCAGTTTTGGGCCTAGCGGAGGCTACGAGCAGTACTTC. This sequence encodes CASSFGPSGGYEQYF.

The table lists this clonotype with a few counts. This chain joins TRBV7-2 and TRBJ2-3; 14 positions agree with TRBD2. With 1 base clipped from V and 2 bases from J, the junction kept 8 bases outside the gene matches. Germline CDR1 and CDR2: SGHTA and FQGNSA. The length of the CDR3 is 19 residues. CDR3 sequence reads: CASSLVPGTSGGHTDTQYF. CDR3 bases: TGTGCCAGCAGCTTAGTCCCCGGGACTAGCGGGGGTCACACAGATACGCAGTATTTT.

The gene calls are TRBV2 and TRBJ1-4; a possible D gene is TRBD1 (6 bases). The length of the CDR3 is 13 residues. Trimming shortened V by 8 bases and J by 7 bases, and 14 bases separated the two germline ends. Per germline, CDR1 SNHLY and CDR2 FYNNEI. CDR3 sequence: CASGRTEGEKLFF. CDR3 DNA sequence: TGTGCCAGCGGTCGGACAGAAGGTGAAAAACTGTTTTTT.

This clonotype has just a few counts. The chain has TRBV7-2 and TRBJ1-2; D unclear. CDR3 length equals 15 residues. Deletions cut 1 base from V and 4 bases from J, with 13 bases between. Germline loops: CDR1 SGHTA, CDR2 FQGNSA. DNA of the CDR3: TGTGCCAGCAGCTTAGGAACGGGGATGGCCTATGGCTACACCTTC. It is translated as CASSLGTGMAYGYTF.

This chain links TRBV24-1 with TRBJ1-1, with a weak D call TRBD1 (5 bases). Germline V CDR1 and CDR2: KGHDR, SFDVKD. The CDR3 is 14 residues long. The V end was cut by 6 bases, the J end by 0 bases, with 10 bases between. Here the CDR3 DNA reads TGTGCCACCAGTACACAGGTACTGAACACTGAAGCTTTCTTT. This gives the protein CATSTQVLNTEAFF.

This clonotype showed up many times. The chain is built from TRBV12-3 or TRBV12-4 and TRBJ2-5; 7 nucleotides line up with TRBD2. The CDR3 has 12 residues. After removal of 3 bases from V and 8 bases from J, the junction contained 3 bases not matched to a gene. This chain's CDR3 is CASSFPGGTQYF. The DNA for the CDR3 is TGTGCCAGCAGTTTTCCGGGAGGAACCCAGTACTTC.

This clonotype occurred many times. The chain couples TRBV12-5 to TRBJ1-4; D possibly corresponds to TRBD1 (6 bases). The CDR3 totals 14 residues. Germline values: CDR1 LGHNT, CDR2 FRNRAP. V was trimmed by 6 bases and J by 14 bases, leaving 22 bases between them. In DNA, the CDR3 is TGTGCTAGTGGAGCCGGGACAATCCCAATTATCCTGTTTTTT. Translation: CASGAGTIPIILFF.

A few counts support this clonotype. V gene TRBV30 combines with J gene TRBJ2-7; D remains unclear. This CDR3 comprises 11 residues. CDR1 and CDR2 (germline): GTSNPN, SVGIG (reference sequence). The V end was cut by 2 bases, the J end by 3 bases, with 5 bases between. In DNA, the CDR3 is TGTGCCTGGAGTTACAACTACGAGCAGTACTTC. It translates to CAWSYNYEQYF.